This TCR beta chain came from a study of Tregs in tolerant kidney transplant recipients. This table comes from immunoSEQ multiplex PCR, and its TCRdb copy is limited to in-frame clones, with some not included. Among 200,000 to 300,000 clones listed, 65% to 85% were seen once. Unstimulated regulatory T cells (CD4+CD25+CD127-), CD4+CD25- non-regulatory cells, CD4 and CD8 cells were FACS-sorted from thawed PBMCs. In the case of this clone: The target antigen is unknown. The sample contains more than one DNA sequence encoding this CDR3.

Findings of the study overall: Few patients were studied, so findings need validation in larger groups. This study did not directly address biological reproducibility. Tregs expanded with activated donor B cells seemed most donor-specific.

This CDR3 spans 16 amino acids. V shed 0 bases, J shed 1 base, and the junction held 3 bases outside the gene matches. Per the germline V gene, CDR1 is SGHRS and CDR2 is YFSETQ. The receptor was isolated from a human donor in good health. Material for sequencing was CD4+ T cells from blood. V and J are TRBV5-1 and TRBJ2-3; 9 bases fit TRBD2. CDR3 loop: CASSLGAGGGTDTQYF. The CDR3 DNA sequence: TGCGCCAGCAGCTTGGGAGCGGGGGGCGGCACAGATACGCAGTATTTT.